The 30 T cell receptor beta chains reported below all come from one sample, sequenced in a study of cytomegalovirus exposure and HLA in healthy donors. With 60 Vbeta and 13 Jbeta primers, the PCR was carried out. Libraries were prepared by immunoSEQ multiplex PCR; TCRdb keeps only in-frame clonotypes and omits some of them. Here the sample spans 60,000 or so clones, around 80% being singletons. The source material was PBMCs. Receptors originate from a woman aged 40 to 50 in good health and CMV-seropositive.

This clone was seen only once. The rearrangement links TRBV29-1 to TRBJ1-1, with 8 nucleotides matching TRBD1. The J segment lost 6 bases and the V segment lost 5 bases, leaving 8 bases of the junction unmatched. The V gene's germline CDR1 is SQVTM and CDR2 ANQGSEA. This CDR3 has 13 amino acids. The CDR3 bases are TGCAGCGTTAATGCAGGGGGCTTGGCTGAAGCTTTCTTT. Residues: CSVNAGGLAEAFF.

The chain employs TRBV2 and TRBJ1-3; TRBD1 is a possible D gene (6 bases). Germline CDR1 and CDR2: SNHLY and FYNNEI. CDR3 length: 14 amino acids. The V end lost 7 bases, the J end lost 4 bases, and 14 bases lay between the germline ends. In nucleotides, the CDR3 is TGTGCCAGCAAACCCGGGGGGCGCGGAAACACCATATATTTT. This translates into CASKPGGRGNTIYF.

The chain recombines TRBV7-8 with TRBJ2-5; 8 nucleotides match TRBD1. The J call could be wrong; TRBJ2-7 is a better fit for the DNA end. Per the germline V gene, CDR1 is SGHVS and CDR2 is FQNEAQ. The CDR3 runs 15 residues. The CDR3 DNA reads as TGTGCCAGCAGCTTCTCTAAACAGGGGGCCTACGAGCAGTACTTC. It specifies CASSFSKQGAYEQYF.

The table lists this clone with a few counts. The V call is TRBV19, the J call TRBJ1-1; 7 nucleotides match TRBD1. J lost 4 bases, V lost 8 bases, and 7 bases had no gene match. Germline lookup yields CDR1 LNHDA and CDR2 SQIVND (reference sequence). This CDR3 spans 13 amino acids. The CDR3 DNA reads TGTGCCAGTTCGAGGGGGCTCGTCACTGAAGCTTTCTTT. This encodes CASSRGLVTEAFF.

J is TRBJ2-7 and V is TRBV6-5, with no clear D. This CDR3 comprises 14 residues. The V end was cut by 5 bases, the J end by 0 bases, with 11 bases between. Germline CDR1 and CDR2: MNHEY and SVGAGI. The CDR3 nucleotides are TGTGCCAGCAGTACAGTCTACAGCTCCTACGAGCAGTACTTC. Its protein is CASSTVYSSYEQYF.

The chain employs TRBV12-5 and TRBJ1-3, with 8 positions matching TRBD1. The CDR3 sequence is 17 residues long. V dropped 6 bases and J dropped 4; count of bases not matched to a gene: 14. Looked up from germline, CDR1 is LGHNT and CDR2 is FRNRAP. The CDR3 DNA is TGTGCTAGTGGCCCGGGGACAGGAAGCTCGGAAGGAAACACCATATATTTT. This codes for CASGPGTGSSEGNTIYF.

The table lists this clone with a count of one. The genes are TRBV4-1 and TRBJ1-2, with D uncertain. CDR1 MGHRA and CDR2 YSYEKL come from the germline V gene. The CDR3 has 14 amino acids. The V end lost 1 base, the J end lost 4 bases, and 10 bases lay between the germline ends. The CDR3 loop reads CASSQVRRFYGYTF. The CDR3 nucleotides are TGCGCCAGCAGCCAAGTAAGGAGATTCTATGGCTACACCTTC.

The chain employs TRBV14 and TRBJ1-4, with D hard to call. The germline V gene has CDR1 SGHDN and CDR2 FVKESK. This CDR3 contains 14 residues. Trimming stripped 0 bases from V and 10 bases from J, with 12 bases between. The CDR3 loop is CASSQDWQDGKLFF. As DNA, the CDR3 is TGTGCCAGCAGCCAAGATTGGCAGGATGGAAAACTGTTTTTT.

The V call is TRBV7-2, the J call TRBJ2-7; weak D call: TRBD2 (5 bases). This CDR3 is built from 15 residues. V was pared by 2 bases and J by 0 bases, with 11 bases between. CDR1 and CDR2 from the germline V gene are SGHTA and FQGNSA. The CDR3 sequence: CASSLHPGSSYEQYF. CDR3 DNA: TGTGCCAGCAGCTTACATCCGGGGAGCTCCTACGAGCAGTACTTC.

The chain joins TRBV5-1 to TRBJ2-3, with D perhaps TRBD1 (8 bases). Germline lookup yields CDR1 SGHRS and CDR2 YFSETQ. The CDR3 sequence is 15 residues long. V was shortened by 4 bases and J by 4 bases, with 16 bases between the two germline ends. DNA for the CDR3: TGCGCCAGCAGCCAAGCACAGGGGGGGGCAGATACGCAGTATTTT. Amino acid sequence: CASSQAQGGADTQYF.

The chain uses TRBV14 and TRBJ2-7; D call uncertain. The CDR3 has 13 amino acids. In germline, CDR1 is SGHDN, CDR2 FVKESK. Trimming left V 4 bases short and J 2 bases short, with 9 bases between. The CDR3 nucleotides read TGTGCCAGCAGCCCGTGGCAGACCTACGAGCAGTACTTC. It is translated as CASSPWQTYEQYF.

The J gene is TRBJ2-3, the V gene TRBV27, with 13 bases lining up with TRBD2. J gave up 4 bases and V 5 bases, and 15 bases lay outside the gene matches. CDR3 size: 19 residues. Germline CDR1 MNHEY, CDR2 SMNVEV (reference sequence). The CDR3 protein is CASSTKFGTSGVFADTQYF. CDR3 DNA: TGTGCCAGCAGTACCAAATTCGGGACTAGCGGGGTTTTCGCAGATACGCAGTATTTT.

The genes are TRBV19 and TRBJ1-3; 9 bases are shared with TRBD1. The germline V gene has CDR1 LNHDA and CDR2 SQIVND (reference sequence). With V trimmed by 6 bases and J by 0 bases, 15 bases remained unmatched. The length of the CDR3 is 19 residues. CDR3 sequence: CASRFRGPDRGDSGNTIYF. The CDR3 region has the DNA TGTGCCAGTAGGTTCAGGGGGCCGGACAGGGGAGACTCTGGAAACACCATATATTTT.

The chain links TRBV6-1 to TRBJ1-1, with a weak D call TRBD1 (5 bases). The germline V and J ends were trimmed by 2 bases and 6 bases, with 10 bases remaining between them. There are 13 residues in the CDR3. Germline CDR1 and CDR2: MNHNS and SASEGT. CDR3 amino acids: CASSERWGPEAFF. The CDR3 coding sequence is TGTGCCAGCAGTGAAAGGTGGGGCCCTGAAGCTTTCTTT.

Note on this clone: At one of its ends the junction is not consistent with the germline gene, which may arise from a read error. V usage is TRBV5-1 and J usage is TRBJ2-1; D unclear. Germline V CDR1 and CDR2: SGHRS, YFSETQ. CDR3 length: 16 amino acids. The CDR3 spells CASSSDSLSSYNGQFF. The DNA of the CDR3 is TGCGCCAGCAGCTCTGACTCCTTGAGCTCCTACAATGGGCAGTTCTTC.

This chain connects TRBV7-9 to TRBJ2-2; the D gene is possibly TRBD1 (8 bases). This CDR3 spans 15 amino acids. Trimming removed 3 bases from V and 6 bases from J, with 14 bases in between. Germline loops: CDR1 SEHNR, CDR2 FQNEAQ (reference sequence). The CDR3 DNA sequence: TGTGCCAGCAGCTTTCTAACAGGGGGGGCCGGGGAGCTGTTTTTT. Residues: CASSFLTGGAGELFF.

This clone was picked up one time. This chain connects TRBV7-8 to TRBJ2-1, with 8 nucleotides matching TRBD2. The CDR3 is made up of 15 amino acids. Germline CDR1 is SGHVS and CDR2 is FQNEAQ. V lost 3 bases and J lost 3; bases outside the gene matches: 4. The CDR3 coding sequence is TGTGCCAGCAGCTTCGAGCGGGGGCTCTACAATGAGCAGTTCTTC. Translated, it gives CASSFERGLYNEQFF.

The chain joins TRBV5-1 to TRBJ1-3; TRBD1 agrees at 7 bases. This CDR3 contains 15 residues. The V and J ends lost 0 bases and 2 bases, in that order; junction bases with no gene match: 2. CDR1 and CDR2 from the germline V gene are SGHRS and YFSETQ. The CDR3 DNA follows: TGCGCCAGCAGCTTGGGACAGGGTACTGGAAACACCATATATTTT. It yields the protein CASSLGQGTGNTIYF.

This clone was detected a few times. The V call is TRBV6-6, the J call TRBJ1-5, with 8 bases identical to TRBD1. The CDR3 is made up of 15 amino acids. Germline CDR1 and CDR2: MNHNY and SVGAGI (reference sequence). V gave up 6 bases and J gave up 2 bases; unmatched junction bases: 6. As DNA, the CDR3 is TGTGCCAGCAGAGGGACAGGCCAGGGCAATCAGCCCCAGCATTTT. Translation: CASRGTGQGNQPQHF.

The chain links TRBV27 to TRBJ1-6; 7 bases agree with TRBD1. CDR3 length equals 18 residues. V shed 5 bases and J 0 bases; nucleotides not matched to a gene: 10. Per the germline V gene, CDR1 is MNHEY and CDR2 is SMNVEV (reference sequence). CDR3 coding DNA: TGTGCCAGCAGTGCCCGGGACAGCCCGAGCTCCTATAATTCACCCCTCCACTTT. Amino acids: CASSARDSPSSYNSPLHF.

The gene calls are TRBV10-1 and TRBJ2-7, with D possibly being TRBD1 (6 bases). Looked up from germline, CDR1 is WNHNN and CDR2 is SYGVQD (reference sequence). The CDR3 totals 12 residues. V lost 6 bases and J lost 2, with 8 bases in between. This CDR3 is CASSNRAYEQYF. The CDR3 region has the DNA TGCGCCAGCAGCAACAGGGCCTACGAGCAGTACTTC.

This clone has only a few counts. The chain recombines TRBV18 with TRBJ1-6; D possibly corresponds to TRBD1 (5 bases). The V end lost 1 base, the J end lost 5 bases, and 15 bases lay between the germline ends. The germline CDR1 and CDR2 sequences are KGHSH and LQKENI. This CDR3 spans 17 amino acids. Here the CDR3 DNA reads TGTGCCAGCTCACCACGTGGGAGGGGAGTAAATAATTCACCCCTCCACTTT. The encoded protein is CASSPRGRGVNNSPLHF. Complete variable domain (other parts from reference TRBV18 and TRBJ1-6): NAGVMQNPRHLVRRRGQEARLRCSPMKGHSHVYWYRQLPEEGLKFMVYLQKENIIDESGMPKERFSAEFPKEGPSILRIQQVVRGDSAAYFCASSPRGRGVNNSPLHFGNGTRLTVT.

This chain uses TRBV7-2 with TRBJ2-3, with TRBD2 matching 12 bases. Germline CDR1 is SGHTA and CDR2 is FQGNSA. The J segment lost 6 bases and the V segment lost 5 bases, leaving 6 bases of the junction unmatched. The CDR3 runs 15 residues. The CDR3 spells CASSPLAGGEDTQYF. CDR3 DNA sequence: TGTGCCAGCAGCCCACTAGCGGGGGGCGAGGATACGCAGTATTTT.

The CDR3 nucleotides are TGCGCCAGCAGCCTCCGGGACAGCACCTACGAGCAGTACTTC. This sequence encodes CASSLRDSTYEQYF. The chain is built from TRBV5-1 and TRBJ2-5; TRBD1 matches at 7 bases. TRBJ2-7 matches the DNA end more closely, so the J call is doubtful. CDR1 is SGHRS, CDR2 YFSETQ, per germline. The CDR3 loop spans 14 amino acids.

The rearrangement links TRBV7-2 to TRBJ2-3, with 10 bases fitting TRBD2. Losses at the gene ends were 3 bases for V and 4 bases for J; bases not matched to a gene: 4. Germline V gene lookup returns CDR1 SGHTA and CDR2 FQGNSA. This CDR3 has 15 residues. CDR3 DNA: TGTGCCAGCAGCTTCCAACTAGCGGGGTCAGATACGCAGTATTTT. Protein sequence: CASSFQLAGSDTQYF.

The chain carries TRBV6-6 and TRBJ2-2, with D possibly being TRBD2 (5 bases). Germline lookup yields CDR1 MNHNY and CDR2 SVGAGI (reference sequence). The CDR3 spans 14 residues. The V gene lost 10 bases and the J gene lost 7 bases, with 19 bases spanning the gap. CDR3 region: CAMAAGDYGGELFF. The CDR3 DNA is TGTGCCATGGCGGCAGGAGACTACGGCGGGGAGCTGTTTTTT.

As to this clone: Other DNA sequences in the sample encode the same CDR3. The chain couples TRBV4-3 to TRBJ2-3, with a tentative D call TRBD2 (6 bases). This CDR3 contains 15 residues. Germline loops: CDR1 LGHNA, CDR2 YSLEER. V dropped 1 base and J dropped 2 bases, with 10 bases sitting between them. The CDR3 loop is CASSQGASVTDTQYF. CDR3 coding DNA: TGCGCCAGCAGCCAAGGGGCTAGCGTCACAGATACGCAGTATTTT.

The genes are TRBV5-4 and TRBJ1-5; 9 nucleotides agree with TRBD1. The germline V gene has CDR1 SGHNT and CDR2 YYREEE (reference sequence). J gave up 5 bases and V 3 bases, and 6 bases lay outside the gene matches. CDR3 size: 15 residues. The CDR3 here is CASSSDRGHDQPQHF. In DNA form, the CDR3 reads TGTGCCAGCAGCTCGGACAGGGGCCACGATCAGCCCCAGCATTTT.

The chain employs TRBV6-5 and TRBJ1-2, with D possibly being TRBD1 (6 bases). The germline V gene has CDR1 MNHEY and CDR2 SVGAGI. Trimming cost V 6 bases and J 2 bases, with 7 bases left between them. The CDR3 contains 12 residues. The CDR3 nucleotides read TGTGCCAGCAGCCAGGGGAACTATGGCTACACCTTC. It specifies CASSQGNYGYTF.

This clone was detected a few times. The rearrangement uses TRBV25-1 and TRBJ1-5, with 7 positions matching TRBD1. The V gene's germline CDR1 is MGHDK and CDR2 SYGVNS. V was pared by 4 bases and J by 3 bases, with 3 bases of the junction left unmatched. There are 14 residues in the CDR3. The CDR3, as DNA: TGTGCCAGCAGTGGGGGACAGTCCAATCAGCCCCAGCATTTT. Amino acid sequence: CASSGGQSNQPQHF. The full variable domain, its missing parts supplied by reference TRBV25-1 and TRBJ1-5, is EADIYQTPRYLVIGTGKKITLECSQTMGHDKMYWYQQDPGMELHLIHYSYGVNSTEKGDLSSESTVSRIRTEHFPLTLESARPSHTSQYLCASSGGQSNQPQHFGDGTRLSIL.